This TCR beta chain was sequenced in a study of cytomegalovirus exposure and HLA in healthy donors. PCR amplification relied on 60 Vbeta primers (plus 13 Jbeta primers). Measured with immunoSEQ multiplex PCR; TCRdb has only the in-frame clones, and not every one. The sample yields some 170,000 clones, roughly four fifths seen once. V was pared by 6 bases and J by 4 bases, with 10 bases between. Germline V gives CDR1 SNHLY, CDR2 FYNNEI. This CDR3 is built from 12 residues. This chain joins TRBV2 and TRBJ2-7; D is possibly TRBD2 (6 bases). The material sequenced was PBMCs. This TCR derives from a woman aged 18-29 years in good health and CMV-seropositive. The chain's CDR3 is CASRGGPYEQYF. The DNA for the CDR3 is TGTGCCAGCAGGGGAGGACCTTACGAGCAGTACTTC.